Listed below are T cell receptor beta chains from one sample, sequenced in a study of T cells in Graves' hyperthyroidism and ophthalmopathy. MiXCR was run by TCRdb on the multiplex PCR reads, yielding one entry per CDR3 protein. The sample lists 600,000 to 850,000 distinct CDR3 sequences, under 20% seen once, with approximately 15% in the top ten. The sample consisted of blood. Receptors were obtained from a woman in her forties or fifties with Graves' hyperthyroidism that later progressed to Graves' ophthalmopathy. CDR3s include the opening cysteine and the closing phenylalanine or tryptophan. The D gene is left open where the match is weak. Expanded clones get a size class; other rows say once, few or many, or leave the size out.

TRBD1 | few | TRBJ1-6 | TRBV5-1 | CASSLRTGVSPLHF | TGCGCCAGCAGCTTAAGGACAGGGGTTTCACCCCTCCACTTT
. | many | TRBJ1-1 | TRBV5-4 | CASSLTSRNTEAFF | TGTGCCAGCAGCTTGACGTCGCGGAACACTGAAGCTTTCTTT
. | many | TRBJ1-1 | TRBV12-3/TRBV12-4 | CASTGMWGVTEAFF | TGTGCCAGCACTGGTATGTGGGGAGTCACTGAAGCTTTCTTT
TRBD1 | . | TRBJ2-6 | TRBV5-1 | CASSLDRGPSGANVLTF | TGCGCCAGCTCCCTAGACAGGGGGCCTTCTGGGGCCAACGTCCTGACTTTC
. | few | TRBJ1-6 | TRBV5-1 | CASTGGVSYNSPLHF | TGCGCCAGCACCGGGGGGGTCTCCTATAATTCACCCCTCCACTTT
. | many | TRBJ1-2 | TRBV18 | CASSPSRLNGPYGYTF | TGTGCCAGCTCACCGTCGCGACTGAACGGGCCCTATGGCTACACCTTC
. | many | TRBJ1-2 | TRBV5-1 | CASRGSSKNYGYTF | TGCGCCAGTAGGGGGTCAAGCAAGAACTATGGCTACACCTTC
. | . | TRBJ2-1 | TRBV12-3/TRBV12-4 | CASSPPGRPYNEQFF | TGTGCCAGCAGCCCCCCGGGCAGACCCTACAATGAGCAGTTCTTC
. | many | TRBJ2-7 | TRBV7-9 | CASSLDPIVDEQYF | TGTGCCAGCAGCTTAGACCCCATCGTGGACGAGCAGTACTTC
. | . | TRBJ1-2 | TRBV12-3/TRBV12-4 | CASSLGFEGGANYGYTF | TGTGCCAGCAGTTTAGGTTTCGAAGGGGGTGCTAACTATGGCTACACCTTC
. | . | TRBJ1-1 | TRBV15 | CATSRDYRTEAFF | TGTGCCACCAGCAGAGATTACAGAACTGAAGCTTTCTTT
. | many | TRBJ2-7 | TRBV11-2 | CASSSAFYEQYF | TGTGCCAGCAGCTCCGCTTTCTACGAGCAGTACTTC
TRBD2 | . | TRBJ2-1 | TRBV4-3 | CASSRSATSGGVSYNEQFF | TGCGCCAGCAGCCGGAGCGCGACTAGCGGGGGGGTCTCCTACAATGAGCAGTTCTTC
TRBD1 | many | TRBJ2-2 | TRBV11-2 | CASSLAAGGNTGELFF | TGTGCCAGCAGCTTAGCGGCAGGGGGGAACACCGGGGAGCTGTTTTTT
TRBD2 | . | TRBJ2-1 | TRBV7-9 | CASSPPLAGGVSEQFF | TGTGCCAGCAGCCCCCCCCTAGCGGGGGGTGTCAGTGAGCAGTTCTTC
. | many | TRBJ2-7 | TRBV12-3/TRBV12-4 | CASRSDMGYEQYF | TGTGCCAGCAGATCGGACATGGGCTACGAGCAGTACTTC
TRBD1 | few | TRBJ2-2 | TRBV12-3/TRBV12-4 | CASSSDRVETGELFF | TGTGCCAGCAGTTCGGACAGGGTGGAAACCGGGGAGCTGTTTTTT
. | . | TRBJ1-5 | TRBV27 | CASSSGYGVQPQHF | TGTGCCAGCAGTTCAGGATATGGGGTCCAGCCCCAGCATTTT
TRBD1 | many | TRBJ2-3 | TRBV2 | CASRRPGQVDTQYF | TGTGCCAGCAGGCGACCGGGACAGGTGGATACGCAGTATTTT
. | many | TRBJ2-7 | TRBV20-1 | CSARDVRGGNEQYF | TGCAGTGCTAGAGATGTCAGGGGAGGCAACGAGCAGTACTTC
TRBD1 | . | TRBJ1-2 | TRBV4-1 | CASSQRTGPVYGYTF | TGCGCCAGCAGCCAACGGACAGGGCCGGTCTATGGCTACACCTTC
. | . | TRBJ1-4 | TRBV18 | CASSLNNRATNEKLFF | TGTGCCAGCTCACTAAACAACAGAGCAACTAATGAAAAACTGTTTTTT
TRBD2 | few | TRBJ2-5 | TRBV3-1 | CASSPPGLAIWETQYF | TGTGCCAGCAGCCCCCCGGGACTAGCTATTTGGGAGACCCAGTACTTC
. | once | TRBJ1-3 | TRBV9 | CASSVAGGTGNTIYF | TGTGCCAGCAGCGTAGCCGGGGGGACTGGAAACACCATATATTTT
. | . | TRBJ1-2 | TRBV20-1 | CSASAGSYGYTF | TGCAGTGCTAGTGCAGGGAGCTATGGCTACACCTTC
TRBD2 | few | TRBJ2-1 | TRBV27 | CASSVSGSPYNEQFF | TGTGCCAGCAGTGTTAGCGGGAGCCCCTACAATGAGCAGTTCTTC
. | . | TRBJ1-4 | TRBV12-3/TRBV12-4 | CASRIRDATNEKLFF | TGTGCCAGCAGGATCAGGGACGCAACTAATGAAAAACTGTTTTTT
. | many | TRBJ1-2 | TRBV12-3/TRBV12-4 | CASNGDTNYGYTF | TGTGCCAGCAACGGGGACACTAACTATGGCTACACCTTC
. | . | TRBJ2-4 | TRBV7-2 | CASSTEGAVQGKYF | TGTGCCAGCAGCACAGAGGGCGCTGTACAGGGAAAGTACTTC
TRBD1 | . | TRBJ1-3 | TRBV20-1 | CSATNQGAVGNTIYF | TGCAGTGCTACCAACCAGGGGGCCGTTGGAAACACCATATATTTT
. | . | TRBJ2-7 | TRBV6-1 | CASKAQDTHEQYF | TGTGCCAGCAAGGCTCAGGACACCCACGAGCAGTACTTC
TRBD1 | many | TRBJ1-1 | TRBV25-1 | CASSTPGTAMNTEAFF | TGTGCCAGCAGTACCCCGGGGACAGCAATGAACACTGAAGCTTTCTTT
. | . | TRBJ1-5 | TRBV19 | CASSSTGEVNQPQHF | TGTGCCAGTAGTAGTACCGGGGAAGTCAATCAGCCCCAGCATTTT
. | many | TRBJ2-5 | TRBV11-2 | CASSSPGGETQYF | TGTGCCAGCAGCTCACCAGGGGGGGAGACCCAGTACTTC
. | few | TRBJ2-2 | TRBV7-9 | CASSLTTGADSTGELFF | TGTGCCAGCAGCTTAACAACGGGGGCAGACAGCACCGGGGAGCTGTTTTTT
TRBD1 | many | TRBJ1-1 | TRBV5-5 | CASSLDYGDREDEAFF | TGTGCCAGCAGCTTGGATTACGGTGACAGGGAGGATGAAGCTTTCTTT
. | many | TRBJ1-1 | TRBV7-9 | CASSSQPARGTEAFF | TGTGCCAGCAGCTCTCAGCCTGCCAGAGGGACTGAAGCTTTCTTT
TRBD2 | few | TRBJ2-3 | TRBV7-7 | CASSLAWGASGTGTQYF | TGTGCTAGCAGCTTAGCGTGGGGAGCTAGCGGCACAGGTACGCAGTATTTT
. | many | TRBJ1-1 | TRBV11-2 | CASSFTNTEAFF | TGTGCCAGCAGCTTCACGAACACTGAAGCTTTCTTT
. | many | TRBJ2-7 | TRBV6-1 | CASTPEDRLSVSYEQYF | TGTGCCAGCACTCCGGAGGACAGATTGAGTGTCTCCTACGAGCAGTACTTC
. | few | TRBJ1-1 | TRBV7-9 | CASSLASVNTEAFF | TGTGCCAGCAGCTTAGCGAGTGTGAACACTGAAGCTTTCTTT
TRBD2 | few | TRBJ2-1 | TRBV6-1 | CASSRDSGGADEQFF | TGTGCCAGCTCGAGAGATAGCGGGGGGGCAGATGAGCAGTTCTTC
. | few | TRBJ2-3 | TRBV5-1 | CASSLISGASTDTQYF | TGCGCCAGCAGCTTGATTTCAGGAGCTAGCACAGATACGCAGTATTTT